This T cell receptor beta chain was recovered during a study of CD8 T cells in ankylosing spondylitis. Findings and caveats of the study: It appeared that ankylosing spondylitis blood was characterized by a TCR beta motif of fewer than 10 highly homologous variants.

As to this clonotype: Its antigen remains unidentified.

From germline, CDR1 is DFQATT and CDR2 SNEGSKA (reference sequence). The CDR3 contains 14 residues. With 5 bases removed from V and 1 base from J, the gap between germline ends came to 14 bases. Using its own MiXCR run on the 5' RACE reads, TCRdb lists one record per CDR3 protein. Here the sample spans around 890,000 distinct CDR3 sequences, roughly 10% being singletons. Sequencing was carried out using blood, either unsorted or a sorted T cell fraction (not recorded which). This receptor was taken from a male donor with ankylosing spondylitis. The chain employs TRBV20-1 and TRBJ1-1, with no clear D. The CDR3 DNA is TGCAGTGCTCCTGACCGCCGAGGGAACACTGAAGCTTTCTTT. Translated, it gives CSAPDRRGNTEAFF.